This is a list of T cell receptor beta chains from one sample in a study of T cell responses to AZD1222 COVID-19 vaccine. This table comes from immunoSEQ multiplex PCR, and its TCRdb copy is limited to in-frame clones, with some not included. The sample lists tens of thousands of clones, around nine tenths seen once, with about a tenth in the top ten. The sample was peripheral blood, taken on day 0 of AZD1222 vaccination. Receptors originate from an adult in good health. Both conserved end residues are part of each CDR3. D genes are given only for firm matches. Only some rows state a clone size, as once, few, many or a class for expanded clones.

>NA|TRBV19|TRBJ2-7|TRBD1
CASRRTGATEQYF
TGTGCCAGTAGAAGGACAGGGGCGACCGAGCAGTACTTC
>NA|TRBV7-2|TRBJ2-2|NA
CASSLQGDGGELFF
TGTGCCAGCAGCTTACAGGGAGACGGCGGGGAGCTGTTTTTT
>NA|TRBV5-4|TRBJ2-1|NA
CASSWELDNEQFF
TGTGCCAGCAGCTGGGAACTTGACAATGAGCAGTTCTTC
>NA|TRBV27|TRBJ2-2|NA
CASSLNVGANTGELFF
TGTGCCAGCAGTTTAAATGTGGGGGCGAACACCGGGGAGCTGTTTTTT
>NA|TRBV28|TRBJ1-5|TRBD1
CASSLGQGGQPQHF
TGTGCCAGCAGTTTGGGACAGGGTGGTCAGCCCCAGCATTTT
>NA|TRBV2|TRBJ2-7|NA
CASKVRQGWYEQYF
TGTGCCAGCAAGGTTAGGCAGGGATGGTACGAGCAGTACTTC
>NA|TRBV7-8|TRBJ1-2|TRBD1
CASSSGQRYGYTF
TGTGCCAGCAGCTCGGGACAGCGCTATGGCTACACCTTC
>once|TRBV11-3|TRBJ2-2|NA
CASSPRGSVGELFF
TGTGCCAGCAGCCCCCGGGGGTCCGTCGGGGAGCTGTTTTTT
>NA|TRBV27|TRBJ1-5|NA
CASSPQGHLNQPQHF
TGTGCCAGCAGTCCCCAGGGACACCTCAATCAGCCCCAGCATTTT
>NA|TRBV18|TRBJ1-2|NA
CASSHPGVPDGYTF
TGTGCCAGCTCACATCCGGGGGTCCCGGATGGCTACACCTTC
>NA|TRBV5-1|TRBJ1-6|TRBD1
CASRPPGQNSPLHF
TGCGCCAGCAGACCTCCGGGACAGAATTCACCCCTCCACTTT
>NA|TRBV29-1|TRBJ2-7|TRBD1
CSVPGTVGYEQYF
TGCAGCGTACCCGGGACAGTAGGCTACGAGCAGTACTTC
>NA|TRBV28|TRBJ1-5|NA
CASSSRQLNQPQHF
TGTGCCAGCAGCTCTCGACAGCTAAATCAGCCCCAGCATTTT
>NA|TRBV20-1|TRBJ1-1|NA
CSAKDNREAFF
TGCAGTGCTAAGGACAACCGTGAAGCTTTCTTT